A single T cell receptor beta chain is shown here with its context. The target antigen is unknown. This sample stems from a study of T cell repertoires in cytomegalovirus infection. TCRdb recomputed calls from the reads with MiXCR, one row per CDR3 protein. The top ten hold around 14% of the sample, which has 450,000 to 650,000 distinct CDR3 sequences, less than 30% seen once. General study findings and limits: Using cumulative public TCR beta family frequency, the authors identified those who carried CMV together with the relevant HLA.

The sequence was obtained from a human donor in good health (CMV status not recorded). Some clones in this sample may be carry-over from other donors' samples. Sequencing used PBMCs.

CDR3 DNA: TGTGCCAGCAGATCCTCGGGACTAGCGGGAGTTGATGAGCAGTTCTTC. It encodes CASRSSGLAGVDEQFF. This rearrangement joins TRBV7-9 to TRBJ2-1; 14 nucleotides agree with TRBD2. The CDR3 is 16 residues long. CDR1 SEHNR and CDR2 FQNEAQ come from the germline V gene (reference sequence). The V segment lost 6 bases and the J segment 8 bases; nucleotides outside the gene matches: 9.